This T cell receptor beta chain comes out of a study of T cells after yellow fever vaccination (dated by TCRdb to the late 2010s). At the level of the whole study: Libraries from fractions with low cell numbers were prepared with the SMART-Seq v4 Ultra Low Input RNA kit. Blood was drawn at multiple timepoints before and after primary and secondary immunization, with bulk PBMC replicates and cell subsets isolated. Bulk TCR alpha and beta repertoires were sequenced longitudinally to track T-cell clones before and after primary and booster YFV17D yellow fever vaccination. Two healthy male donors, one aged 18 to 30 and one aged 30 to 40 years, made up the cohort.

The table lists this clonotype with many counts. Its antigen is currently not known. Per-base qualities were not stored, and no clone one base away is much larger. Per the publication, the treatment or condition label means: live attenuated yellow fever vaccine strain. At each blood-draw timepoint, two biological replicates of bulk PBMCs were collected. PBMCs were isolated from peripheral blood using a standard Ficoll-Paque protocol. TriZol was used to extract RNA from bulk PBMCs, from CD4 and CD8 fractions, and from dextramer-positive and dextramer-negative fractions. The sequencer was an Illumina NovaSeq 6000. TCR cDNA was synthesized by 5'RACE template switching, which introduced a universal primer site and unique molecular identifiers. Priming of cDNA synthesis was performed from both the TCR alpha and TCR beta constant segments. Library amplification involved two PCR steps, and the second step added sample barcodes and sequencing adapters. Sequencing of libraries was performed on Illumina HiSeq 2500 (2x100 bp) or NovaSeq (2x150 bp). In the paper's pipeline: Reads were demultiplexed and collapsed into UMI consensus sequences with MIGEC, and V(D)J alignment was performed with MiXCR. Using edgeR on replicate PBMC samples, clonotypes were called vaccine-responding if FDR was below 0.01 and the log2 fold change was above 5 up to day 15. Each bulk clonotype received a CD4 or CD8 identity based on whether the sequenced CD4 or CD8 repertoire contained that clonotype at higher abundance. TCRdb passed the public sequencing reads through fastp at Q25 and MiXCR, retaining productive beta sequences. Entries that share a CDR3 protein sequence are merged under the most common genes and DNA. These V and J calls derive from TCRdb rather than the authors' analysis. This sample holds 300,000 to 350,000 distinct CDR3 sequences; around 4.1% were observed only once. The ten largest clones add up to approximately 24% of the sample.

Sequences MNHEY (CDR1) and SMNVEV (CDR2) are obtained from the germline V gene (reference sequence). There are 13 amino acids in the CDR3, from cysteine to phenylalanine inclusive. Only the CDR3 portion is preserved as DNA: 39 bases, with reading frame beginning at the first base. From V the trimming removes 6 bases and from J it removes 6 bases, while the gene matches leave 7 bases of the junction unaccounted for. On the study overall, not on this receptor specifically: A small fraction of clonotypes showed up in both the CD4 and CD8 compartments, probably as a result of convergent recombination. Computational filtering was needed because FACS-sorted repertoires could contain abundant contaminating clonotypes from the bulk population. Because the study included only a couple of donors, the extent to which the findings can be generalized is limited. Most clones expanded after primary vaccination were re-detected after the booster (almost 98% of CD4 and around 88% of CD8), suggesting broad memory maintenance. Compared with the primary T-cell response, the secondary T-cell response was weaker but faster, peaking on day 5 rather than day 15.

Sequenced material: PBMCs, taken 5 days after the yellow fever booster vaccination. This clonotype was sampled from a man aged 18 to 30 who received the YFV17D yellow fever vaccine. The chain is assembled from TRBV27 and TRBJ1-2; 7 middle bases align to TRBD1. The CDR3 in this case is CASSGTALHGYTF. The DNA sequence is as follows: TGTGCCAGCAGCGGGACAGCCCTTCATGGCTACACCTTC.